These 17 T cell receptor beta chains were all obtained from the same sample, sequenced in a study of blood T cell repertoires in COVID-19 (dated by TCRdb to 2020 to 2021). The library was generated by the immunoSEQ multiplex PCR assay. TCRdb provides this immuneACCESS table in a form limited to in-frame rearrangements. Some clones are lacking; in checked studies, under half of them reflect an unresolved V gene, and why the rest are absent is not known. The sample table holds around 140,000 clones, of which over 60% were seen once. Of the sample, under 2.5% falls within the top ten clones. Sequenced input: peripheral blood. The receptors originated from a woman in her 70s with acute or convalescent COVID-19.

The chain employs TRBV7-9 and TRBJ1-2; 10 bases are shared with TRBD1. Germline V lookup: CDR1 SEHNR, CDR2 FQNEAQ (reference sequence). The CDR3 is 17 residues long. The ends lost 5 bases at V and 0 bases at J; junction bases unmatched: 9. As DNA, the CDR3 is TGTGCCAGCAGCCAGGGACAGGGGCGATTATCTAACTATGGCTACACCTTC. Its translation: CASSQGQGRLSNYGYTF.

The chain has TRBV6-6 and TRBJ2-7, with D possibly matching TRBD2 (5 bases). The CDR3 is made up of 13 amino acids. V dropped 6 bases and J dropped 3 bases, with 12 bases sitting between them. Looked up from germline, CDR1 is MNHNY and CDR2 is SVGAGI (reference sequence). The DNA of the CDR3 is TGTGCCAGCAGCCTAGCCCCCTTCTACGAGCAGTACTTC. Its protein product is CASSLAPFYEQYF.

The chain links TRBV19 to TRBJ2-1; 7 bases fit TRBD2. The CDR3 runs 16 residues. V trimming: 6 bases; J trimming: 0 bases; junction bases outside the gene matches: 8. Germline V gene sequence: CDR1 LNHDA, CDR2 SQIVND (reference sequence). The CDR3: CASRPRGGSSYNEQFF. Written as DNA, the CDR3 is TGTGCCAGTAGACCCCGGGGAGGGAGCTCCTACAATGAGCAGTTCTTC.

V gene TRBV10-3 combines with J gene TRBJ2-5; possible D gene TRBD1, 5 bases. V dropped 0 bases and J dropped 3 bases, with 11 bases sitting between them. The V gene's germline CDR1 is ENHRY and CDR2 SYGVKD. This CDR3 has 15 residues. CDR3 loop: CAISESGQDEETQYF. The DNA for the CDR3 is TGTGCCATCAGTGAGTCGGGGCAGGACGAAGAGACCCAGTACTTC.

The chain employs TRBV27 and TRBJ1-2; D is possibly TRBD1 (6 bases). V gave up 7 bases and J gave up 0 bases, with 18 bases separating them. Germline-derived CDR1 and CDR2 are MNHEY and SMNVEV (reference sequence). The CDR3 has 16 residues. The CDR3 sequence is CASTTFQGRPNYGYTF. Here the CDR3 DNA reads TGTGCCAGCACCACATTCCAGGGGAGACCTAACTATGGCTACACCTTC.

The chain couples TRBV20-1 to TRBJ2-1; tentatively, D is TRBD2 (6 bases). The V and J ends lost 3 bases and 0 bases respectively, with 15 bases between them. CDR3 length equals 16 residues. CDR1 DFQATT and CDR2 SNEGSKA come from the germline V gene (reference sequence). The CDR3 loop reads CSASGAGLSSYNEQFF. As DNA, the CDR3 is TGCAGTGCTAGTGGGGCGGGACTTTCCTCCTACAATGAGCAGTTCTTC.

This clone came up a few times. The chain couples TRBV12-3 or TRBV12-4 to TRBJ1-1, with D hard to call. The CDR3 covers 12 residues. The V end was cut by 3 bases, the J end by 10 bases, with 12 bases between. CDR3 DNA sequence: TGTGCCAGCAGTTTTTACAATCAAGTAGCTTTCTTT. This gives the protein CASSFYNQVAFF.

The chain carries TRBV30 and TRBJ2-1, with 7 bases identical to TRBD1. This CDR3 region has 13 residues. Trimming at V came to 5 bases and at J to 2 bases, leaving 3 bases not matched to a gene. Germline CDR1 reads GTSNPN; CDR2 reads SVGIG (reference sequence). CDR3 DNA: TGTGCCTGGTCCCAGGGGGCCTACAATGAGCAGTTCTTC. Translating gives CAWSQGAYNEQFF.

CDR3 bases: TGTGCCAGCAGTTTCTCTAGCGGGAGGGAGGGCGAGCAGTACTTC. The encoded protein is CASSFSSGREGEQYF. V and J are TRBV28 and TRBJ2-7; 12 bases agree with TRBD2. Germline CDR1 is MDHEN and CDR2 is SYDVKM. Losses at the gene ends were 3 bases for V and 6 bases for J; bases not matched to a gene: 6. The CDR3 spans 15 residues.

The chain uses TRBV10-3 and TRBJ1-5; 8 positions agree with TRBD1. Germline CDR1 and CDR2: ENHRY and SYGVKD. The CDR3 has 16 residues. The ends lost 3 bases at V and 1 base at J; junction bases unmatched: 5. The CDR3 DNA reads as TGTGCCATCAGTGATGGGACAGGTCCGAGCAATCAGCCCCAGCATTTT. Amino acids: CAISDGTGPSNQPQHF.

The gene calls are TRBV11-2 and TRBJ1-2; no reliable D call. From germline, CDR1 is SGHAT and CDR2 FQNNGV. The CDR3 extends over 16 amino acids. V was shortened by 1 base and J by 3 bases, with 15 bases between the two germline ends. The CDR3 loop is CASSLVRQPEDYGYTF. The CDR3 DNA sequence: TGTGCCAGCAGCTTAGTGCGTCAGCCGGAGGACTATGGCTACACCTTC.

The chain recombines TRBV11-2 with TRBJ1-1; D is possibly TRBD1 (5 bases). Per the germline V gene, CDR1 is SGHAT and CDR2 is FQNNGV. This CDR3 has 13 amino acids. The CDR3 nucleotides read TGTGCTTGGGGGGAGGGGCGGAACACTGAAGCTTTCTTT. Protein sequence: CAWGEGRNTEAFF. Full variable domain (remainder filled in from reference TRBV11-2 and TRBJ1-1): EAGVAQSPRYKIIEKRQSVAFWCNPISGHATLYWYQQILGQGPKLLIQFQNNGVVDDSQLPKDRFSAERLKGVDSTLKIQPAKLEDSAVYLCAWGEGRNTEAFFGQGTRLTVV.

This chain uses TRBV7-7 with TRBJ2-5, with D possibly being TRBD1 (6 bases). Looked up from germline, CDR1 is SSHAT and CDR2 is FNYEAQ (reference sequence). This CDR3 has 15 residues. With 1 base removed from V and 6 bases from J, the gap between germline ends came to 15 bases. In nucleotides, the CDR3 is TGTGCCAGCAGCTTAGGAGGGGGTCCTGGACAGACCCAGTACTTC. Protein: CASSLGGGPGQTQYF.

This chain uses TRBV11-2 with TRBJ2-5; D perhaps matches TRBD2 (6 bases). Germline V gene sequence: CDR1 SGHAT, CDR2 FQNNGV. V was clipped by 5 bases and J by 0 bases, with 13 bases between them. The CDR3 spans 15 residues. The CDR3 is CASSPGTFYQETQYF. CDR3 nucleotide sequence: TGTGCCAGCAGCCCGGGGACTTTTTACCAAGAGACCCAGTACTTC.

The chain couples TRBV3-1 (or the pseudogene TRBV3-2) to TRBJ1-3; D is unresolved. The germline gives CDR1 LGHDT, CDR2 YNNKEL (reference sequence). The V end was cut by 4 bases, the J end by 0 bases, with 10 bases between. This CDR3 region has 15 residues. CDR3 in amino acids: CASSPSGPSGNTIYF. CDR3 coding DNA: TGTGCCAGCAGCCCGAGTGGGCCCTCTGGAAACACCATATATTTT.

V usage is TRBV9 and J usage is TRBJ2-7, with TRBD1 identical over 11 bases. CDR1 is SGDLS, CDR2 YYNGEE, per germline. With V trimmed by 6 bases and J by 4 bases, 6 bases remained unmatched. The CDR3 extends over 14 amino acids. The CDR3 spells CASNPGTGGYEQYF. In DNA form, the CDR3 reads TGTGCCAGCAACCCCGGGACAGGGGGGTACGAGCAGTACTTC. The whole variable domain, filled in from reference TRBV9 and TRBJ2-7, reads DSGVTQTPKHLITATGQRVTLRCSPRSGDLSVYWYQQSLDQGLQFLIQYYNGEERAKGNILERFSAQQFPDLHSELNLSSLELGDSALYFCASNPGTGGYEQYFGPGTRLTVT.

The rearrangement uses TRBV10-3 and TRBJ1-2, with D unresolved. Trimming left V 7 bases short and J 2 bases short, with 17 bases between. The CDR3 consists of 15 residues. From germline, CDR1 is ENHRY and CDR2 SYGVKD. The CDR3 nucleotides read TGTGCCATCATAGAGGCCTTAGGAGGCAACTATGGCTACACCTTC. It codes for CAIIEALGGNYGYTF.